The entry below describes one T cell receptor (beta chain). Antigen specificity is unknown. The V end was cut by 3 bases, the J end by 6 bases, with 11 bases between. The length of the CDR3 is 13 residues. Germline V CDR1 and CDR2: WSHSY, SAAADI. This sample is part of a study of regulatory T cells in long-lasting Graves disease. Study-level points and caveats: Persistent Graves' patients showed reduced TCR diversity versus newly diagnosed patients.

Arm-PCR with iRepertoire HTBI primers amplified the CDR3 regions for these TCR beta libraries. TCRdb reprocessed the multiplex PCR reads via MiXCR and lists one record per CDR3 protein. This sample has around 450,000 distinct CDR3 sequences, with about 15% found just once. Time point denoted: newly diagnosed GD, antithyroid drugs for less than 3 months. PBMC RNA served as the TCR library source. Separately, the same data were catalogued under a study of T cells in Graves' hyperthyroidism and ophthalmopathy. That source reports: Researchers ran a first-round RT-PCR on the TCR CDR3 using the HTBI primer set.

This specimen consisted of peripheral blood mononuclear cells (PBMCs), obtained at new diagnosis, from a patient treated with antithyroid drugs. The gene calls are TRBV10-2 and TRBJ1-2, with D unresolved. This TCR derives from a woman aged 25 to 39 with Graves disease. In DNA form, the CDR3 reads TGCGCCAGCAGTGAAGGAGGGCTTGATGGCTACACCTTC. Its protein is CASSEGGLDGYTF.